These 2 T cell receptor beta chains came from one sample sequenced in a study of blood T cell repertoires in COVID-19. Profiled with immunoSEQ multiplex PCR; TCRdb holds only in-frame clones, not every one. The sample has fewer than 300,000 clones, about 90% seen once. The material sequenced was peripheral blood. All receptors come from a middle-aged woman who had recovered from COVID-19.

The gene calls are TRBV5-6 and TRBJ2-5, with 12 bases that match TRBD1. The length of the CDR3 is 17 residues. Germline values: CDR1 SGHDT, CDR2 YYEEEE. V was clipped by 4 bases and J by 5 bases; unmatched bases: 12. CDR3 in amino acids: CASSPIAGQGAGETQYF. The DNA for the CDR3 is TGTGCCAGCAGCCCAATCGCGGGACAGGGGGCTGGGGAGACCCAGTACTTC.

The V call is TRBV5-1, the J call TRBJ2-3; D is possibly TRBD1 (6 bases). From germline, CDR1 is SGHRS and CDR2 YFSETQ. Trimming took 5 bases from V and 6 from J, leaving 13 bases between them. The CDR3 runs to 13 residues. CDR3 DNA: TGCGCCAGCAGACCTACAGGGTCGGATACGCAGTATTTT. It codes for CASRPTGSDTQYF.